These 28 T cell receptor beta chains share one sample of origin, sequenced in a study of CD8 T cells in ankylosing spondylitis. Each CDR3 protein is one row after TCRdb ran MiXCR on the 5' RACE reads. The repertoire holds around 340,000 distinct CDR3 sequences, with 20% as singletons. Source material: blood, either unsorted or a sorted T cell fraction (not recorded which). The receptors were sampled from a male donor with ankylosing spondylitis or in good health (not recorded which).

This clonotype came up a few times. The V and J genes are TRBV6-5 and TRBJ2-2; 9 bases agree with TRBD1. Trimming at V came to 2 bases and at J to 6 bases, leaving 4 bases not matched to a gene. CDR1 is MNHEY and CDR2 is SVGAGI in the germline V gene. This CDR3 is 15 amino acids long. The CDR3 here is CASSYGQGLAGELFF. CDR3 nucleotides: TGTGCCAGCAGTTACGGACAGGGGTTGGCCGGGGAGCTGTTTTTT.

This clonotype was seen a handful of times. The V call is TRBV3-1, the J call TRBJ2-7, with no clear D. CDR1 is LGHDT, CDR2 YNNKEL, per germline (reference sequence). Trimming took off 1 base at V and 1 base at J, with 8 bases between the two ends. The CDR3 length is 14 residues. The CDR3 DNA follows: TGTGCCAGCAGCCAAGCCGTCGAATCCTACGAGCAGTACTTC. Its protein is CASSQAVESYEQYF.

This clonotype occurred a few times. The J gene is TRBJ1-5, the V gene TRBV20-1, with D perhaps TRBD1 (5 bases). The CDR3 contains 14 residues. Germline assignment: CDR1 DFQATT and CDR2 SNEGSKA (reference sequence). V shed 0 bases and J shed 4 bases, with 10 bases lying between them. This chain's CDR3 is CSARDPDSNQPQHF. The CDR3 bases are TGCAGTGCTAGAGACCCTGACAGTAATCAGCCCCAGCATTTT.

This clonotype has only a few counts. The gene calls are TRBV4-1 and TRBJ2-7; TRBD1 aligns across 9 bases. With 2 bases clipped from V and 5 bases from J, the junction kept 16 bases outside the gene matches. The CDR3 totals 18 residues. The germline CDR1 and CDR2 sequences are MGHRA and YSYEKL. CDR3 coding DNA: TGCGCCAGCAGCCAATCACCTCCGGGGACAGGGTTCGAGCACGAGCAGTACTTC. Translation gives CASSQSPPGTGFEHEQYF.

This clonotype was seen a handful of times. V and J are TRBV5-5 and TRBJ2-7; 8 nucleotides match TRBD1. Germline V gives CDR1 SGHKS, CDR2 YYEKEE (reference sequence). The CDR3 has 14 residues. The V gene end was trimmed by 5 bases and the J gene end by 2 bases; junction bases not matched to a gene: 6. The CDR3 DNA follows: TGTGCCAGCAGTTACGACAGGGGACCCTACGAGCAGTACTTC. Its protein product is CASSYDRGPYEQYF.

The gene calls are TRBV11-2 and TRBJ2-1; D ambiguous. Germline CDR1 reads SGHAT; CDR2 reads FQNNGV. Deletions cut 2 bases from V and 9 bases from J, with 17 bases between. This CDR3 contains 15 residues. The CDR3 nucleotides are TGTGCCAGCAGCTTATATAGTAGAGAAGGAGCTGAGCAGTTCTTC. Protein product: CASSLYSREGAEQFF.

CDR3 amino acids: CASSSPSRAPGTDTQYF. The CDR3 DNA follows: TGTGCCAGCAGTTCGCCCTCTAGGGCCCCTGGCACAGATACGCAGTATTTT. The rearrangement links TRBV27 to TRBJ2-3; D is unresolved. Trimming took off 4 bases at V and 1 base at J, with 18 bases between the two ends. The CDR3 has 17 residues. Germline assignment: CDR1 MNHEY and CDR2 SMNVEV (reference sequence).

This clonotype has just a few counts. This chain connects TRBV9 to TRBJ2-1; 7 bases are a match to TRBD2. This CDR3 region has 16 residues. Per germline, CDR1 SGDLS and CDR2 YYNGEE. V lost 4 bases to trimming and J lost 0 bases; unmatched junction nucleotides: 7. The CDR3 DNA is TGTGCCAGCAGCCCCCGAGCGGGGAGCTCCTACAATGAGCAGTTCTTC. Translating it yields CASSPRAGSSYNEQFF.

The chain has TRBV7-9 and TRBJ1-5; unclear D gene. The CDR3 contains 14 residues. CDR1 is SEHNR and CDR2 is FQNEAQ in the germline V gene (reference sequence). Trimming took off 5 bases at V and 2 bases at J, with 10 bases between the two ends. The CDR3 nucleotides are TGTGCCAGCAGCCCCCGCGACGGCAATCAGCCCCAGCATTTT. Amino acids: CASSPRDGNQPQHF.

This clonotype was seen only a few times. This chain links TRBV4-1 with TRBJ1-2, with D unclear. The CDR3 is made up of 16 amino acids. The germline V gene encodes CDR1 MGHRA and CDR2 YSYEKL. Trimming took off 0 bases at V and 2 bases at J, with 13 bases between the two ends. The CDR3 loop reads CASSQDLEALNYGYTF. The CDR3 nucleotides read TGCGCCAGCAGCCAAGATCTTGAAGCCTTAAACTATGGCTACACCTTC.

This clonotype was picked up a small number of times. This chain joins TRBV30 and TRBJ2-1; 10 bases align to TRBD1. The CDR3 contains 14 residues. In germline, CDR1 is GTSNPN, CDR2 SVGIG (reference sequence). The ends lost 2 bases at V and 4 bases at J; junction bases unmatched: 2. The CDR3 loop reads CAWSMGQGYNEQFF. The CDR3 nucleotides read TGTGCCTGGAGTATGGGACAGGGGTACAATGAGCAGTTCTTC.

This clonotype was detected a few times. The chain recombines TRBV7-9 with TRBJ2-7; D is perhaps TRBD1 (6 bases). Germline assignment: CDR1 SEHNR and CDR2 FQNEAQ (reference sequence). V dropped 4 bases and J dropped 5 bases, with 15 bases sitting between them. This CDR3 region has 14 residues. The CDR3, as DNA: TGTGCCAGCAGCTCAGCGCAGGGGTGGGACGAGCAGTACTTC. As protein: CASSSAQGWDEQYF.

The chain uses TRBV6-5 and TRBJ2-1; D may correspond to TRBD1 or TRBD2 (5 bases each). Germline V CDR1 and CDR2: MNHEY, SVGAGI. V lost 0 bases and J lost 5, with 11 bases in between. The CDR3 is 15 amino acids. CDR3 region: CASSYSFRGHNEQFF. The DNA for the CDR3 is TGTGCCAGCAGTTACTCGTTTCGGGGCCACAATGAGCAGTTCTTC.

The chain carries TRBV29-1 and TRBJ2-5, with 7 bases fitting TRBD2. The germline V gene encodes CDR1 SQVTM and CDR2 ANQGSEA. V lost 4 bases and J lost 2; bases outside the gene matches: 4. The CDR3 extends over 13 amino acids. For the CDR3, the DNA is TGCAGCGTTGGGCTAGCGGTACAAGAGACCCAGTACTTC. Protein: CSVGLAVQETQYF.

The chain couples TRBV30 to TRBJ2-3; no definite D call. The CDR3 consists of 12 residues. Trimming shortened V by 3 bases and J by 2 bases, and 6 bases separated the two germline ends. Germline V CDR1 and CDR2: GTSNPN, SVGIG (reference sequence). As DNA, the CDR3 is TGTGCCTGGAGCGACCACACAGATACGCAGTATTTT. Protein product: CAWSDHTDTQYF. The full variable domain, completed using reference TRBV30 and TRBJ2-3, is SQTIHQWPATLVQPVGSPLSLECTVEGTSNPNLYWYRQAAGRGLQLLFYSVGIGQISSEVPQNLSASRPQDRQFILSSKKLLLSDSGFYLCAWSDHTDTQYFGPGTRLTVL.

By share, this clonotype ranks as medium-sized. The chain links TRBV24-1 to TRBJ2-3; either TRBD1 or TRBD2 may supply D (5 bases each). Per the germline V gene, CDR1 is KGHDR and CDR2 is SFDVKD. Between the trimmed V and J ends, which lost 5 bases and 7 bases, there was a span of 9 bases. The CDR3 is 12 amino acids. CDR3 residues: CATSAEGNTQYF. DNA of the CDR3: TGTGCCACCAGTGCTGAGGGGAATACGCAGTATTTT.

In its sample, this clonotype was seen a few times. This chain joins TRBV12-3 or TRBV12-4 and TRBJ2-7; 9 bases line up with TRBD1. The CDR3 runs 16 residues. V lost 4 bases to trimming and J lost 2 bases; unmatched junction nucleotides: 9. CDR3 amino acids: CASSSPGQGRPYEQYF. The CDR3, as DNA: TGTGCCAGCAGTTCGCCGGGACAGGGTCGCCCCTACGAGCAGTACTTC.

The rearrangement links TRBV29-1 to TRBJ2-7; 9 nucleotides line up with TRBD1. V lost 7 bases, J lost 0 bases, and 7 bases stayed unmatched. This CDR3 spans 14 amino acids. CDR1 is SQVTM, CDR2 ANQGSEA, per germline. In DNA form, the CDR3 reads TGCAGCGCAACCGGGACAGGGAGCTCCTACGAGCAGTACTTC. Translating it yields CSATGTGSSYEQYF.

The rearrangement joins TRBV27 to TRBJ2-7; no clear D. Germline V gene lookup returns CDR1 MNHEY and CDR2 SMNVEV (reference sequence). V lost 0 bases and J lost 3, with 6 bases in between. This CDR3 has 13 amino acids. DNA of the CDR3: TGTGCCAGCAGTTTATCCCTGAACTACGAGCAGTACTTC. It encodes CASSLSLNYEQYF.

This clonotype was observed a few times. The V call is TRBV12-3 or TRBV12-4, the J call TRBJ2-5; D possibly matches TRBD1 or TRBD2 (6 bases each). This CDR3 is built from 15 residues. V dropped 5 bases and J dropped 5 bases, with 18 bases sitting between them. Written as DNA, the CDR3 is TGTGCCAGCAGTCCGCGGGGCAGGGGTAGGGAGACCCAGTACTTC. Translating it yields CASSPRGRGRETQYF.

In its sample, this clonotype was seen a few times. The V call is TRBV2, the J call TRBJ2-2, with 8 bases identical to TRBD1. This CDR3 spans 17 amino acids. After removal of 6 bases from V and 3 bases from J, the junction contained 12 bases not matched to a gene. Germline values: CDR1 SNHLY, CDR2 FYNNEI. The DNA for the CDR3 is TGTGCCAGCAGCCCCCCGACAGGGGCGGTGGACACCGGGGAGCTGTTTTTT. It is translated as CASSPPTGAVDTGELFF.

The chain employs TRBV18 and TRBJ2-4; maybe TRBD1 (5 bases). V was trimmed by 5 bases and J by 4 bases, leaving 15 bases between them. The CDR3 is 15 residues long. Germline V gene sequence: CDR1 KGHSH, CDR2 LQKENI. This CDR3 is CASSSGIRPKNIQYF. CDR3 nucleotides: TGTGCCAGCTCATCAGGGATAAGGCCAAAAAACATTCAGTACTTC.

The chain uses TRBV7-9 and TRBJ2-2; tentatively, D is TRBD2 (6 bases). Trimming cost V 6 bases and J 6 bases, with 11 bases left between them. CDR1 and CDR2 from the germline V gene are SEHNR and FQNEAQ (reference sequence). This CDR3 comprises 13 residues. In DNA, the CDR3 is TGTGCCAGCAGACGACTAGAGGCCGGGGAGCTGTTTTTT. Amino acid sequence: CASRRLEAGELFF.

The gene calls are TRBV6-5 and TRBJ2-5, with D possibly matching TRBD1 (5 bases). The CDR3 has 16 amino acids. Trimming cost V 0 bases and J 5 bases, with 16 bases left between them. Germline values: CDR1 MNHEY, CDR2 SVGAGI. CDR3 bases: TGTGCCAGCAGTTACTCGGTTGGGGCCGGTGGGGAGACCCAGTACTTC. Translated: CASSYSVGAGGETQYF.

V and J are TRBV4-1 and TRBJ2-7, with D perhaps matching TRBD1 or TRBD2 (5 bases each). V lost 5 bases, J lost 0 bases, and 11 bases lay in between. The CDR3 runs to 14 residues. Germline V lookup: CDR1 MGHRA, CDR2 YSYEKL. The CDR3 sequence is CASSVRDLSYEQYF. DNA of the CDR3: TGCGCCAGCAGCGTCCGGGACCTCTCCTACGAGCAGTACTTC.

This clonotype showed up just a few times. The chain has TRBV20-1 and TRBJ1-2; 8 nucleotides line up with TRBD1. The germline CDR1 and CDR2 sequences are DFQATT and SNEGSKA (reference sequence). Unmatched junction bases numbered 4, after V lost 6 bases and J lost 1 base. This CDR3 is 13 amino acids long. The CDR3: CSAPDRDNYGYTF. The CDR3 DNA follows: TGCAGTGCCCCGGACAGGGATAACTATGGCTACACCTTC.

The J gene is TRBJ1-4, the V gene TRBV10-3; 9 positions agree with TRBD1. Trimming removed 10 bases from V and 2 bases from J; junction bases left unmatched: 8. This CDR3 region has 15 residues. Germline CDR1 and CDR2: ENHRY and SYGVKD. DNA for the CDR3: TGTGCCAGCCGGGACAGGGACATGACTAATGAAAAACTGTTTTTT. Residues: CASRDRDMTNEKLFF.

The sample holds many counts of this clonotype. The chain is built from TRBV10-3 and TRBJ2-7; 7 bases are a match to TRBD2. The V gene's germline CDR1 is ENHRY and CDR2 SYGVKD. The junction had 7 bases not matched to a gene; V was cut back by 6 bases and J by 2 bases. This CDR3 region has 14 residues. The CDR3 region has the DNA TGTGCCATCAGGGGAGGGGACCTAACCTACGAGCAGTACTTC. It yields the protein CAIRGGDLTYEQYF.